What follows describes a single T cell receptor (beta chain). TCRdb's copy holds only in-frame clones and misses some; the assay was immunoSEQ multiplex PCR. The sample yields 170,000 or so clones, more than 85% seen once. Self-reported history from a screening survey and questionnaire set each donor's cohort. The data belong to a study of blood T cell repertoires in COVID-19. Overall study context: Material from acute and convalescent COVID-19 was sourced from the United States, Italy and Spain. In each case, the material was cDNA or gDNA derived from T cells, B-cell-depleted T cells, or PBMCs.

The TCR comes from a woman aged 50 to 60 who had recovered from COVID-19. The sample was PBMCs or T cells enriched from blood (not recorded which).

In DNA, the CDR3 is TGTGCCAGCAGCCAAGACTCCTACTCACTAACTATGCGGAGGAACACTGAAGCTTTCTTT. Its protein product is CASSQDSYSLTMRRNTEAFF. This chain joins TRBV14 and TRBJ1-1, with unresolved D. Per the germline V gene, CDR1 is SGHDN and CDR2 is FVKESK. This CDR3 is 20 amino acids long. Trimming stripped 0 bases from V and 1 base from J, with 24 bases between.